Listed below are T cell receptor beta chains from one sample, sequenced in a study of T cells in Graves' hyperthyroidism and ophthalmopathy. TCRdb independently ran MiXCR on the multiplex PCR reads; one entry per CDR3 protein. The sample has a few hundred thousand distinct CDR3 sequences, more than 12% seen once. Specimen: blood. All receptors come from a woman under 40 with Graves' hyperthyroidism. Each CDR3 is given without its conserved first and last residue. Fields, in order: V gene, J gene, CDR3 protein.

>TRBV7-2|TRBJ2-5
ASSLAPGGTGTIKTQY
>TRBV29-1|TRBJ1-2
SALITGEDYGYT
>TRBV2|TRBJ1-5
ASSKKRQGAYQPQH
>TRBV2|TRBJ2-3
ASAGTGAPDTQY
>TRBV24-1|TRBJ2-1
ATSDSGGDEQF
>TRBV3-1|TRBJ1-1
ASSRDSYAEAF
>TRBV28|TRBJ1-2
ASSIAGYGYT
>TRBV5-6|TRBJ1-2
ASSWGGAGSTYGYT
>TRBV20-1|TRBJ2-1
SAQGGSGFLGEQF
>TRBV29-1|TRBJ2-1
SVGLAGDNEQF